Listed below are T cell receptor beta chains from one sample, sequenced in a study of cytomegalovirus exposure and HLA in healthy donors. Generated by immunoSEQ multiplex PCR, the TCRdb table keeps only in-frame clones and is missing some. The profile covers 110,000 or so clones, with almost 70% appearing a single time and approximately 3% taken by the ten largest. The material sequenced was PBMCs. Receptor source: a man in his thirties or forties in good health and CMV-seronegative. CDR3s include the opening cysteine and the closing phenylalanine or tryptophan.

CDR3 protein: CASSLTGTSAYEQYF
V gene: TRBV11-2
J gene: TRBJ2-7

CDR3 protein: CASRPSGTGGNGYTF
V gene: TRBV5-1
J gene: TRBJ1-2

CDR3 protein: CASSSDRVGVGDIQYF
V gene: TRBV5-6
J gene: TRBJ2-4

CDR3 protein: CASSIGGPSTDTQYF
V gene: TRBV18
J gene: TRBJ2-3

CDR3 protein: CASSEGGGGQPQHF
V gene: TRBV6-1
J gene: TRBJ1-5

CDR3 protein: CAWKRQGAENTGELFF
V gene: TRBV30
J gene: TRBJ2-2

CDR3 protein: CASSLVTGGEKTQYF
V gene: TRBV5-4
J gene: TRBJ2-5

CDR3 protein: CASSPGTGDPQQYF
V gene: TRBV11-3
J gene: TRBJ2-7

CDR3 protein: CASSAATEAFF
V gene: TRBV18
J gene: TRBJ1-1

CDR3 protein: CASSLTTLLDRAKELFF
V gene: TRBV27
J gene: TRBJ2-2

CDR3 protein: CASRSRGNQPQHF
V gene: TRBV6-6
J gene: TRBJ1-5

CDR3 protein: CASSLNGQPSTDTQYF
V gene: TRBV7-9
J gene: TRBJ2-3

CDR3 protein: CASSDPGTPEYF
V gene: TRBV28
J gene: TRBJ2-7

CDR3 protein: CATSNRRDTQYF
V gene: TRBV15
J gene: TRBJ2-3

CDR3 protein: CASIRSGSSGNEQFF
V gene: TRBV19
J gene: TRBJ2-1

CDR3 protein: CASSRRGHLNTEAFF
V gene: TRBV7-2
J gene: TRBJ1-1

CDR3 protein: CASSLPPRLAGRYNEQFF
V gene: TRBV7-9
J gene: TRBJ2-1

CDR3 protein: CASSLTGINSPLHF
V gene: TRBV5-4
J gene: TRBJ1-6

CDR3 protein: CASSYSSPGAAETQYF
V gene: TRBV6-5
J gene: TRBJ2-5

CDR3 protein: CASNGRELFF
V gene: TRBV9
J gene: TRBJ2-2

CDR3 protein: CASSEAILGRTYEQYF
V gene: TRBV6-1
J gene: TRBJ2-7

CDR3 protein: CASSLVQSKNIQYF
V gene: TRBV28
J gene: TRBJ2-4

CDR3 protein: CASSPIPTGTYGYTF
V gene: TRBV27
J gene: TRBJ1-2

CDR3 protein: CASSLGGYSYNEQFF
V gene: TRBV7-8
J gene: TRBJ2-1

CDR3 protein: CAWTGGYEQYF
V gene: TRBV30
J gene: TRBJ2-7

CDR3 protein: CASSEGGTSAEQFF
V gene: TRBV9
J gene: TRBJ2-1

CDR3 protein: CASSNRQGMFANEQFF
V gene: TRBV28
J gene: TRBJ2-1

CDR3 protein: CASSFYPKGLVIEQYF
V gene: TRBV11-2
J gene: TRBJ2-7

CDR3 protein: CASSELQETQYF
V gene: TRBV2
J gene: TRBJ2-5

CDR3 protein: CAGGAGIYNEQFF
V gene: TRBV7-2
J gene: TRBJ2-1

CDR3 protein: CASTQQNEQFF
V gene: TRBV28
J gene: TRBJ2-1

CDR3 protein: CASSEVRQANGYTF
V gene: TRBV6-1
J gene: TRBJ1-2

CDR3 protein: CSAPRVYGYTF
V gene: TRBV20-1
J gene: TRBJ1-2

CDR3 protein: CASSLKAGGRSYGYTF
V gene: TRBV7-8
J gene: TRBJ1-2

CDR3 protein: CASSQAGLAGETYEQYF
V gene: TRBV4-1
J gene: .

CDR3 protein: CASSAGNTIYF
V gene: TRBV10-2
J gene: TRBJ1-3

CDR3 protein: CASSQGNGANGLTF
V gene: TRBV4-3
J gene: TRBJ2-6

CDR3 protein: CASSQEDRGGYTF
V gene: TRBV4-3
J gene: TRBJ1-2

CDR3 protein: CASKGGAGTYEQYF
V gene: TRBV7-2
J gene: TRBJ2-7

CDR3 protein: CAWSIGQGDIQYF
V gene: TRBV30
J gene: TRBJ2-4

CDR3 protein: CASSPLQGTDTQYF
V gene: TRBV4-2
J gene: TRBJ2-3

CDR3 protein: CASSLGQGSTDTQYF
V gene: TRBV7-9
J gene: TRBJ2-3

CDR3 protein: CAWSPQYGYTF
V gene: TRBV30
J gene: TRBJ1-2

CDR3 protein: CASSLVGRSNEQFF
V gene: TRBV7-3
J gene: TRBJ2-1

CDR3 protein: CASSQLGLAGNTGELFF
V gene: TRBV14
J gene: TRBJ2-2

CDR3 protein: CASNRGSNSPLHF
V gene: TRBV14
J gene: TRBJ1-6